This note documents a single TCR beta chain sequence. Its antigen remains unidentified. CDR1 is MDHEN, CDR2 SYDVKM, per germline. The trim removed 4 bases at V and 1 base at J, leaving 3 bases unmatched. The CDR3 contains 15 residues. Sequencing used immunoSEQ multiplex PCR; TCRdb keeps in-frame clones, though not all of them. The table has around 81,000 clones, more than 75% seen once. The sample belongs to a study of OX40 agonist ivuxolimab in advanced cancers. Study-level background: Patients enrolled in dose escalation were diagnosed with hepatocellular carcinoma, melanoma, renal cell or head and neck cancer.

Findings and caveats of the study: Mean expanded clone counts were higher in CD8+ than CD4+ T cells.

The sequenced sample was CD4+ or CD8+ T cells sorted from blood, obtained in a trial of the OX40 agonist ivuxolimab. This TCR was recovered from an adult with an advanced solid tumor such as melanoma, head and neck, liver or kidney cancer. This chain connects TRBV28 to TRBJ2-2, with TRBD2 identical over 7 bases. CDR3 DNA: TGTGCCAGCAGTTCGGGACTATTGAACACCGGGGAGCTGTTTTTT. Its protein product is CASSSGLLNTGELFF.